The sequence of this T cell receptor beta chain was determined in a study of control samples from healthy donors and cancer patients. Sequencing used immunoSEQ multiplex PCR; TCRdb keeps in-frame clones, though not all of them. The repertoire holds about 160,000 clones, 94% seen once, with 14% in the top ten. The CDR3 extends over 13 amino acids. Trimming shortened V by 3 bases and J by 5 bases, and 11 bases separated the two germline ends. Germline V gene sequence: CDR1 MNHEY, CDR2 SMNVEV (reference sequence). The source material was PBMCs. The origin of this receptor is a man aged 55 to 69 with colorectal cancer. The rearrangement uses TRBV27 and TRBJ2-7; D may be TRBD1 or TRBD2 (5 bases each). This CDR3 reads CASSFRGGHEQYF. The CDR3 bases are TGTGCCAGCAGTTTCCGGGGCGGCCACGAGCAGTACTTC.